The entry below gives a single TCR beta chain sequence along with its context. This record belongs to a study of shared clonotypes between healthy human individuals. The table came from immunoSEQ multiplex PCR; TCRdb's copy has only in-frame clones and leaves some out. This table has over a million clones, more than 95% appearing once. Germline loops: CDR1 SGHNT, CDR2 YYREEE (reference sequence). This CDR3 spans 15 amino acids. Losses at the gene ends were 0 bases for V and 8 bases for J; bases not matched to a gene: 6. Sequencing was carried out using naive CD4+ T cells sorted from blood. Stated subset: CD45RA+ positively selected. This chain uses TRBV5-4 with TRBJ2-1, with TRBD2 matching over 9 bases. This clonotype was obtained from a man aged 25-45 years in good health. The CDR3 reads CASSLDLAGRDEQFF. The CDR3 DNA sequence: TGTGCCAGCAGCTTGGACCTAGCGGGAAGGGATGAGCAGTTCTTC.